The text below deals with one T cell receptor beta chain. This sample is drawn from a study of T-cell memory formation after mild COVID-19. CDR3 length: 15 residues. Trimming took 6 bases from V and 6 from J, leaving 24 bases between them. CDR1 and CDR2 from the germline V gene are DFQATT and SNEGSKA (reference sequence). TCRdb re-derived calls from the 5' RACE reads in MiXCR, one entry per CDR3 protein. Here the sample spans roughly 480,000 distinct CDR3 sequences, around 25% being singletons. This sequence originates from an adult woman who had mild COVID-19 (a few samples of this study predate the infection). Cell type and time point are not known. This chain links TRBV20-1 with TRBJ2-7, with a possible D match to TRBD1 (8 bases). The sequencing sample was made of PBMCs or a T cell subset sorted from them (not recorded which). The CDR3, as DNA: TGCAGTGCCAGCGGGACAGGTGTAACTACGGCCGAGCAGTACTTC. It specifies CSASGTGVTTAEQYF.